The 6 T cell receptor beta chains below come from one sample, sequenced in a study of tumor-infiltrating lymphocytes in primary liver carcinoma. From 450 to 600 ng total RNA, TCR beta cDNA was generated with a primer in the constant region. Generation of the TCR beta libraries relied on three nested multiplex PCR rounds using slightly modified ARM-PCR. In the first two PCR rounds, TRBV1-TRBV30 forward primers were paired with a C-beta reverse primer, and each round lasted approximately 10 cycles. TCRdb re-called the multiplex PCR reads with MiXCR, one entry per CDR3 protein. The sample lists about 310,000 distinct CDR3 sequences, approximately 54% occurring once. Unsorted whole blood yielded the blood RNA, and germline DNA was also extracted. Input material: peripheral blood. The source is a woman aged 30 to 39 with primary liver carcinoma and hepatitis B virus infection.

In this sample, this clonotype turned up once. CDR3 residues: CASSRDGPNYGYTF. CDR3 sequence (DNA): TGTGCCAGCAGCAGGGACGGTCCTAACTATGGCTACACCTTC. The gene calls are TRBV9 and TRBJ1-2; D perhaps matches TRBD1 (5 bases). The V end was cut by 4 bases, the J end by 0 bases, with 10 bases between. Germline lookup yields CDR1 SGDLS and CDR2 YYNGEE. The CDR3 has 14 amino acids. The full variable domain, completed using reference TRBV9 and TRBJ1-2, is DSGVTQTPKHLITATGQRVTLRCSPRSGDLSVYWYQQSLDQGLQFLIQYYNGEERAKGNILERFSAQQFPDLHSELNLSSLELGDSALYFCASSRDGPNYGYTFGSGTRLTVV.

About this clonotype: Possible read error: a much larger clone is one base away. V is TRBV6-1 and J is TRBJ1-1; 8 nucleotides agree with TRBD1. In germline, CDR1 is MNHNS, CDR2 SASEGT. CDR3 length equals 14 residues. The CDR3 region has the DNA TGTACCAGCAGGCCTGGGACAGGAGGGACTGAAGCTTTCTTT. Its translation is CTSRPGTGGTEAFF.

About this clonotype itself: One end of the junction does not line up with germline, which may come from a read error. The chain joins TRBV11-2 to TRBJ2-7, with D possibly being TRBD1 or TRBD2 (5 bases each). The CDR3 runs to 14 residues. Germline V gives CDR1 SGHAT, CDR2 FQNNGV. The CDR3 protein is CASILSGGSYEQYF. In DNA, the CDR3 is TGTGCCAGCATCCTAAGTGGGGGATCCTACGAACAGTACTTC.

J is TRBJ2-1 and V is TRBV24-1; possible D gene TRBD2, 6 bases. V was trimmed by 7 bases and J by 5 bases, leaving 11 bases between them. CDR1 is KGHDR, CDR2 SFDVKD, per germline. The length of the CDR3 is 13 residues. CDR3 sequence reads: CATSGRTDNEQFF. The CDR3 DNA reads TGTGCCACCAGCGGGAGAACGGACAATGAGCAGTTCTTC.

With regard to this clonotype: Mismatch with germline at one junction end may stem from a read error. This CDR3 reads CASSPRVNYGYTF. The CDR3, as DNA: TGTGCCAGCAGCCCCAGGGTAAACTATGGGTACACCTTC. The rearrangement links TRBV11-3 to TRBJ1-2, with D possibly matching TRBD1 (5 bases). Germline CDR1 is SGHNT and CDR2 is YENEEA. The CDR3 sequence is 13 residues long.

This clonotype has a single count. It may be a read error: a sequence one base away is much more abundant. The J gene is TRBJ2-6, the V gene TRBV4-1; D not certain. Germline assignment: CDR1 MGHRA and CDR2 YSYEKL. The CDR3 length is 15 residues. The CDR3 sequence is CASSQSVSEANVLTF. The CDR3 nucleotides are TGCGCCAGCAGCCAGTCGGTCTCTGAGGCCAACGTCCTGACTTTC.